This T cell receptor (beta chain) was sequenced in a study of cytotoxic CD8 clonotypes in ibrutinib-treated CLL. Study-level information: Partial responses numbered some 24 and complete responses 2; after a median about 72 months, 14 stayed remitted and about 12 progressed.

Turning to this clone: Its antigen is as yet unknown.

Study results and limitations: Clonality was elevated at ibrutinib response and had returned toward baseline at progression. Sampling time points were not equivalent between sustained-remission and progressing patients. Contraction or stability on treatment characterized the public clonotypes, which were uncommon.

Germline V gives CDR1 KGHSH, CDR2 LQKENI. V dropped 5 bases and J dropped 1; count of bases not matched to a gene: 6. The length of the CDR3 is 15 residues. The table came from immunoSEQ multiplex PCR; TCRdb's copy has only in-frame clones and leaves some out. The sample includes tens of thousands of clones, approximately 57% of them seen just once. This receptor was obtained from a human donor with chronic lymphocytic leukemia. The material sequenced was PBMCs, taken before ibrutinib treatment. This chain uses TRBV18 with TRBJ2-7; 9 bases are a match to TRBD1. The DNA of the CDR3 is TGTGCCAGCTCAGGGACAGGGCTCGTGTCCTACGAGCAGTACTTC. The encoded protein is CASSGTGLVSYEQYF.